The rows below give T cell receptor beta chains drawn from one sample of a study of blood T cell repertoires in COVID-19. Repertoires were generated with immunoSEQ multiplex PCR, while TCRdb's copy carries only in-frame clones and drops some. This sample yields fewer than 350,000 clones, of which approximately 85% are seen a single time; roughly 7% belongs to the top ten. Sequencing was done on a sample of peripheral blood. The source of these receptors is a human donor in a cohort sampled during active COVID-19. CDR3s include the opening cysteine and the closing phenylalanine or tryptophan. A D gene is named only where the DNA matches it firmly. The listing skips clone size in some rows; elsewhere it reads once, few, many or a size class.

TRBJ2-3,TRBV6-5,-,TRBD2,CASTRLAGADTQYF,TGTGCCAGCACCAGACTAGCGGGGGCAGATACGCAGTATTTT
TRBJ2-1,TRBV18,-,TRBD2,CASSRELAGSYNEQFF,TGTGCCAGCTCGCGAGAACTAGCGGGGTCCTACAATGAGCAGTTCTTC
TRBJ2-7,TRBV7-2,once,TRBD1,CASLTGGIYEQYF,TGTGCCAGCCTAACAGGGGGCATCTACGAGCAGTACTTC
TRBJ1-1,TRBV12-5,-,-,CASGFSGVPAFF,TGTGCTAGTGGTTTTTCAGGGGTTCCGGCTTTCTTT
TRBJ1-5,TRBV19,-,-,CASRILQGPGQYSQPQHF,TGTGCCAGTAGAATCCTACAGGGCCCGGGGCAATATAGTCAGCCCCAGCATTTT
TRBJ1-6,TRBV5-6,-,TRBD1,CASSGTGLSPLHF,TGTGCCAGCAGCGGGACAGGGCTTTCACCCCTCCACTTT
TRBJ1-2,TRBV2,-,-,CASSESGGRGYTF,TGTGCCAGCAGTGAATCGGGGGGTAGGGGCTACACCTTC
TRBJ1-1,TRBV6-5,-,-,CASSLGVNTEAFF,TGTGCCAGCAGTCTGGGAGTGAACACTGAAGCTTTCTTT
TRBJ1-2,TRBV4-1,-,-,CASSQGRQGPYGYTF,TGCGCCAGCAGCCAAGGGCGGCAGGGGCCATATGGCTACACCTTC
TRBJ1-6,TRBV5-1,-,-,CASSPGTYPSSYNSPLHF,TGCGCCAGCAGCCCCGGGACATACCCTAGCTCCTATAATTCACCCCTCCACTTT
TRBJ1-5,TRBV6-1,few,-,CASSDGDNQPQHF,TGTGCCAGCAGTGACGGGGATAATCAGCCCCAGCATTTT
TRBJ2-3,TRBV28,many,TRBD2,CASRSGGFTDTQYF,TGTGCCAGCAGGTCGGGGGGTTTTACAGATACGCAGTATTTT
TRBJ1-4,TRBV2,-,-,CASRYRDGANEKLFF,TGTGCCAGCAGGTACAGGGACGGGGCTAATGAAAAACTGTTTTTT
TRBJ2-2,TRBV7-8,-,-,CASSHSTGELFF,TGTGCCAGCAGCCATTCAACCGGGGAGCTGTTTTTT
TRBJ1-1,TRBV30,-,TRBD1,CAWSGSGQGDEAFF,TGTGCCTGGAGTGGATCGGGACAGGGAGATGAAGCTTTCTTT
TRBJ1-6,TRBV5-1,few,TRBD1,CASSFGTVNSPLHF,TGCGCCAGCAGCTTCGGGACAGTCAATTCACCCCTCCACTTT
TRBJ2-1,TRBV7-2,-,TRBD2,CASSLAGGDEQFF,TGTGCCAGCAGCTTAGCGGGGGGGGATGAGCAGTTCTTC
TRBJ2-3,TRBV29-1,-,-,CSVERGTDTQYF,TGCAGCGTTGAACGGGGGACAGATACGCAGTATTTT
TRBJ1-3,TRBV9,-,-,CASSPRMSSGNTIYF,TGTGCCAGCAGCCCACGTATGAGCTCTGGAAACACCATATATTTT
TRBJ1-5,TRBV11-2,-,-,CASSDVGGGRPQHF,TGTGCCAGCAGCGACGTTGGGGGCGGGAGGCCCCAGCATTTT
TRBJ1-6,TRBV25-1,once,-,CASRQARSHSPLHF,TGTGCCAGCAGACAGGCCCGATCCCATTCACCCCTCCACTTT
TRBJ2-7,TRBV10-3,-,-,CASAGTPTYEQYF,TGTGCCAGCGCCGGGACACCTACCTACGAGCAGTACTTC
TRBJ2-1,TRBV28,-,TRBD2,CASSLSGLRNEQFF,TGTGCCAGCAGTTTATCGGGACTAAGGAATGAGCAGTTCTTC